The present T cell receptor beta chain was sequenced within a study of patients and donors after allogeneic stem cell transplantation. TCRdb fed the RT-PCR reads into MiXCR, producing one record per CDR3 protein. The repertoire holds roughly 940,000 distinct CDR3 sequences, with more than 15% as singletons. Germline-derived CDR1 and CDR2 are SGHAT and FQDESV (reference sequence). The CDR3 extends over 16 amino acids. Trimming cost V 3 bases and J 2 bases, with 13 bases left between them. The sample consisted of blood, either unsorted or a sorted T cell fraction (not recorded which). The chain has TRBV11-1 and TRBJ2-2; possibly TRBD1 for D (5 bases). This sequence originates from a human donor who was either an allogeneic HSCT recipient or a stem cell or donor lymphocyte infusion donor (not recorded which). It is not recorded whose cells these are; they may come from a transplant donor. The CDR3 region has the DNA TGTGCCAGCAGCTTGGGGCCCAACCTTAACACCGGGGAGCTGTTTTTT. Protein: CASSLGPNLNTGELFF.